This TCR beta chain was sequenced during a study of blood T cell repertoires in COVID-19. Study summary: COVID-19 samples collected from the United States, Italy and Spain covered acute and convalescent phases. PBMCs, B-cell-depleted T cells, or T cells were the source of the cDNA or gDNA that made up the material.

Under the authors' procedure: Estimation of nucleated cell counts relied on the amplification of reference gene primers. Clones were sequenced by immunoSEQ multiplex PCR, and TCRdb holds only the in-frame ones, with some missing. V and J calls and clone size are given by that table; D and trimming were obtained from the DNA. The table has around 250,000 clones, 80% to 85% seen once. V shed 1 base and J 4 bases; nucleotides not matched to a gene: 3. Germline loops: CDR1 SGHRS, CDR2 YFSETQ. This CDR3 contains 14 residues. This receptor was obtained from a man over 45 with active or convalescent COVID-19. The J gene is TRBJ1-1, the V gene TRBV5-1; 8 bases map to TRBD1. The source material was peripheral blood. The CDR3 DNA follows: TGCGCCAGCAGCTTGAGCCAGGGGGCCACTGAAGCTTTCTTT. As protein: CASSLSQGATEAFF. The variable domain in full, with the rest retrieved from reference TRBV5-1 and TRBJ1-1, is KAGVTQTPRYLIKTRGQQVTLSCSPISGHRSVSWYQQTPGQGLQFLFEYFSETQRNKGNFPGRFSGRQFSNSRSEMNVSTLELGDSALYLCASSLSQGATEAFFGQGTRLTVV.